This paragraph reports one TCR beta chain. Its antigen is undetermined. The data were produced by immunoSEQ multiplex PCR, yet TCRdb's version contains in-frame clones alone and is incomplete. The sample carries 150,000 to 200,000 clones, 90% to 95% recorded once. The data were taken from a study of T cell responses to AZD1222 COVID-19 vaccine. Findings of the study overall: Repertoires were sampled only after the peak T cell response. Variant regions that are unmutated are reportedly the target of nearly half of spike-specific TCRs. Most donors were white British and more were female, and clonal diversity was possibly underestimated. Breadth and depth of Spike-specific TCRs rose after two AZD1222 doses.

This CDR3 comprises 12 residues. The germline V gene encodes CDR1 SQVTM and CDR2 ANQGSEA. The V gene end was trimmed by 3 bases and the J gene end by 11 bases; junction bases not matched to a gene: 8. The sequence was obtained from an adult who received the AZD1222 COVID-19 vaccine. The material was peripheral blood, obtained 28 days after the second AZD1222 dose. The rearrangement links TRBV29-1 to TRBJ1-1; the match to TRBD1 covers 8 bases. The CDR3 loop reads CSVEGGGQVAFF. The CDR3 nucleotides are TGCAGCGTTGAGGGGGGGGGACAGGTCGCTTTCTTT.